This record looks at one T cell receptor beta chain sequence and its context. With random hexamers, 0.5 to 1 ug RNA was reverse transcribed. immunoSEQ multiplex PCR amplified TCR beta CDR3 across 54 Vbeta, 13 Jbeta. TCRdb redid the calling of the immunoSEQ multiplex PCR reads with MiXCR, one entry per CDR3 protein. The sample holds approximately 120,000 distinct CDR3 sequences, just under 95% seen once. This CDR3 region has 15 residues. Trimming at V came to 7 bases and at J to 0 bases, leaving 5 bases not matched to a gene. From germline, CDR1 is LGHDT and CDR2 YNNKEL (reference sequence). TCR beta sequences were obtained from blood CD8+ and CD4+ T cells. CD8+ and CD4+ T cells were negatively isolated; TEMRA cells were FACS-enriched. The data belong to a study of CD8 T cells in Susac syndrome.

The clonotype comes from a human donor in good health. Material: CD4+ T cells from PBMCs. The V call is TRBV3-1, the J call TRBJ2-4; TRBD2 matches at 8 bases. CDR3 coding DNA: TGTGCCAGCAAGATAAGCGGGGGAGCCAAAAACATTCAGTACTTC. Residues: CASKISGGAKNIQYF.